This T cell receptor beta chain comes out of a study of PD-L1 blockade in urothelial cancer. Study as a whole: The authors examined blood 3 weeks (second dose) and 6 weeks after treatment start. A median of roughly 140,000 T cells was found in the blood samples. Points from the study as a whole: For durable-benefit patients, tumor-associated blood clones expanded more at 3 weeks.

This clone was recorded only once. The antigen is unknown. Generated by immunoSEQ multiplex PCR, the TCRdb table keeps only in-frame clones and is missing some. Among just under 65,000 clones listed, roughly 77% were seen once. Time point specified: pretreatment peripheral blood. The sequence came from a man between 65 and 85 years old with urothelial cancer. The sample in question was PBMCs, obtained around atezolizumab (anti-PD-L1) treatment.

The DNA of the CDR3 is TGCGCCAGCAGCCCCCCCCGGACTAGCGGGAGGGCCGGGGCTGAGCAGTTCTTC. Amino acid sequence: CASSPPRTSGRAGAEQFF. The chain couples TRBV5-1 to TRBJ2-1; 15 nucleotides match TRBD2. The CDR3 consists of 18 residues. With V trimmed by 4 bases and J by 9 bases, 14 bases remained unmatched. Germline CDR1 SGHRS, CDR2 YFSETQ.